This T cell receptor beta chain was found in a study of T-cell memory formation after mild COVID-19. This clonotype appeared a few times. Antigen: not known. TCRdb ran MiXCR on the 5' RACE reads and lists one entry per CDR3 protein. The sample carries 35,000 to 50,000 distinct CDR3 sequences, less than 9.5% recorded once. Germline lookup yields CDR1 MNHEY and CDR2 SMNVEV (reference sequence). V was clipped by 7 bases and J by 6 bases; unmatched bases: 8. This CDR3 contains 16 residues. Study outcomes and limitations: There was no confirmation that second-wave clones peaking on day 37 were SARS-CoV-2 specific. Some clones that responded turned up in pre-infection memory, which suggests that cross-reactive memory joined in. While clones contracting from day 15 to 85 were balanced between CD4 and CD8, later expanders leaned CD4+.

V gene TRBV27 combines with J gene TRBJ2-2; 13 bases are a match to TRBD2. This sequence originates from an adult woman who had mild COVID-19 (a few samples of this study predate the infection). Cell type and time point are not known. The sample taken for sequencing was PBMCs or a T cell subset sorted from them (not recorded which). The CDR3: CASNTLGLAGAGELFF. CDR3 sequence (DNA): TGTGCCAGCAACACCCTCGGACTAGCGGGAGCCGGGGAGCTGTTTTTT.